This entry describes one T cell receptor (beta chain). No antigen is known for it. Base-call qualities are not available, and no considerably larger clone is one nucleotide away. The data were taken from a study of blood T cell repertoires in COVID-19 (dated by TCRdb to about 2020). Broadly, across the study: Collaborator samples came from the United States, Italy and Spain and covered acute and convalescent phases of COVID-19. The material from the prospective study consisted of cDNA or gDNA derived from T cells, B-cell-depleted T cells, or PBMCs. Subjects who had been exposed to COVID-19, were actively infected with it, or had recovered from it provided the deeply sampled blood TCRbeta repertoires that made up the dataset. The repertoires were released in a freely available public database meant as a resource for research on the immune response to SARS-CoV-2. The samples were drawn from two sources: the first 160 participants of the ongoing ImmuneRACE study, and 1,200 or so subjects contributed by 6 global collaborators. The sample metadata nearly always contained a de-identified subject ID, COVID-19 status, age in years and sex. Where HLA class I and class II types were available, the types were taken from metadata supplied by the sample provider, not from assay-based typing.

TCRbeta CDR3 regions were amplified from genomic DNA by means of the immunoSEQ Assay, a bias-controlled multiplex PCR. The original pipeline was this. The number of nucleated cells in each sample was estimated by amplification of reference gene primers within the assay. To quantify the absolute abundance of each unique TCRbeta CDR3 rearrangement, sequence reads were collapsed and filtered. For each sample, productive Simpson clonality was calculated by taking the square root of Simpson's diversity index across productive rearrangements. TCRdb's version of the immuneACCESS table is confined to in-frame rearrangements and falls short of the full clone set. An unresolved V gene accounts for under half of the shortfall where checked; the remainder is of unknown origin. The V and J calls and clone size are taken from that table; D and trimming were inferred from the DNA. In this sample the table shows some 210,000 clones, roughly 79% of which occur a single time. About 9.8% of the sample is held by the ten biggest clonotypes.

The germline V gene sets CDR1 to SGHTA and CDR2 to FQGNSA. V is pruned by 3 bases and J by 6 bases, leaving 7 bases of the junction without a gene match. The CDR3 runs 17 amino acids, cysteine and phenylalanine included. The kept DNA is CDR3 alone, 51 bases in frame from the first base. Participants in the prospective study were aged roughly 18 to 100 years, lived in under 30 United States geographic areas, and enrolled through a virtual design. To assign participants to cohorts, the prospective study relied on clinical history that participants themselves reported in a screening survey and a study questionnaire. Mobile phlebotomists in the prospective study collected whole blood, serum and a nasopharyngeal or oropharyngeal swab from every participant. Over a 2-month period, participants in the prospective study had the option of providing additional blood draws and questionnaires. Blood samples from the prospective study were shipped frozen or at room temperature prior to DNA extraction.

Summary of the overall study and its limitations: How much clinical and demographic metadata was included differed by source and by participant, and the metadata was provided uncurated.

The sequence is built from TRBV7-2 and TRBJ2-1, with 14 bases matching TRBD2. The receptor was isolated from a woman aged 45 to 65 with acute COVID-19. The sample comprised PBMCs or T cells enriched from blood (not recorded which). The CDR3 loop reads CASSFWLTSGRGNEQFF. The nucleotide sequence is TGTGCCAGCAGCTTCTGGCTGACTAGCGGGAGGGGCAATGAGCAGTTCTTC.